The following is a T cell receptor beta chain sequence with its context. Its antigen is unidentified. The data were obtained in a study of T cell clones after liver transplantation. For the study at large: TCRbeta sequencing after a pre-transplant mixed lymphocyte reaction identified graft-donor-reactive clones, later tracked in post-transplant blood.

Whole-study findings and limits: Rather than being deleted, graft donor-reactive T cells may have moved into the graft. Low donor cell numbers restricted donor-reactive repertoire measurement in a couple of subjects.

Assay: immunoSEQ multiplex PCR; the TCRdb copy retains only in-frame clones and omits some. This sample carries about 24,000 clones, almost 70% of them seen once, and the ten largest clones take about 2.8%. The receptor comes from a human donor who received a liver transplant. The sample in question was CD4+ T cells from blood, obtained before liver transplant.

CDR3 sequence reads: CASSHSDSTYEQYF. The DNA of the CDR3 is TGTGCCAGCAGCCACTCGGACTCTACCTACGAGCAGTACTTC. The V gene is TRBV6-6, the J gene TRBJ2-7, with TRBD2 as a possible D gene (5 bases). The CDR3 has 14 amino acids. Germline loops: CDR1 MNHNY, CDR2 SVGAGI (reference sequence). Trimming took off 6 bases at V and 2 bases at J, with 14 bases between the two ends.